The sequence of this T cell receptor beta chain was determined in a study of cytomegalovirus exposure and HLA in healthy donors. As for the study in general: There were 65 million to 85 million unique TCRs (from HLA-typed donors) in an early data release.

Germline V gene data show CDR1 as ENHRY and CDR2 as SYGVKD. With 2 bases removed from V and 2 bases from J, the gap between germline ends came to 12 bases. There are 15 residues in the CDR3. With respect to this clone: Its antigen is as yet unknown.

Findings and caveats of the study: Reports indicate that TCR beta sequences accurately predicted the HLA-A and HLA-B alleles of most subjects. Indistinguishable V segments, including TRBV6-2 and TRBV6-3, were excluded.

The PCR had 60 Vbeta and 13 Jbeta primers. Sequencing used immunoSEQ multiplex PCR; TCRdb keeps in-frame clones, though not all of them. The table records about 210,000 clones, roughly 90% of them present only once. The chain combines TRBV10-3 with TRBJ1-2; D gene uncertain. Sequencing was carried out using PBMCs. This TCR was recovered from a woman in her twenties or thirties in good health and CMV-seronegative. The CDR3 coding sequence is TGTGCCATCAGTGAGGAAAACAGCGGGAACTATGGCTACACCTTC. Translating it yields CAISEENSGNYGYTF.